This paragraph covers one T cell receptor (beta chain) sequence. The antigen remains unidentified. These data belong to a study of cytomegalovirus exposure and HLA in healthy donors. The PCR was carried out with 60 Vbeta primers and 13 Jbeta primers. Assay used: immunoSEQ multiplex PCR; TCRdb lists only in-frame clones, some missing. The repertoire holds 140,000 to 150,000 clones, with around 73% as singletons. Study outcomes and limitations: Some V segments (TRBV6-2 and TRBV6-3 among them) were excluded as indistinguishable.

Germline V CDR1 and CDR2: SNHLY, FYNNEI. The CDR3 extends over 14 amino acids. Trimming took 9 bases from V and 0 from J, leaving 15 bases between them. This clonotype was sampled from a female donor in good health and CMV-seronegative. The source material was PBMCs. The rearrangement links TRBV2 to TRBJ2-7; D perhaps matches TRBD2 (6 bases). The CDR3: CARPFRDSSYEQYF. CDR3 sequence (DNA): TGTGCCAGACCGTTCCGGGACTCCTCCTACGAGCAGTACTTC.